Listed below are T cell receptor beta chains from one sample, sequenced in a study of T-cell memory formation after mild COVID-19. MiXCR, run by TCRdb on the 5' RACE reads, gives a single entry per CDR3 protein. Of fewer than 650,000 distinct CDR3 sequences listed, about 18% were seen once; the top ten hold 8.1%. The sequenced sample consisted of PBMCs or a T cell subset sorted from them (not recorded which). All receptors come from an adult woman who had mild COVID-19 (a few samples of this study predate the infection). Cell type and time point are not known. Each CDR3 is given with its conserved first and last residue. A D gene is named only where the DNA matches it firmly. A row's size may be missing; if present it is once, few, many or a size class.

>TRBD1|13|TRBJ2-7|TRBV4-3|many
TGCGCCAGCAGCCAGGCGTTAGGGACAGAGATGTACTTC
CASSQALGTEMYF
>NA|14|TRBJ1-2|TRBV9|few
TGTGCCAGCAGCGTTGACACCGTGGGCTATGGCTACACCTTC
CASSVDTVGYGYTF
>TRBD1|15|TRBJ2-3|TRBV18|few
TGTGCCAGCTCATTGGACAGGGGAGCTACAGATACGCAGTATTTT
CASSLDRGATDTQYF
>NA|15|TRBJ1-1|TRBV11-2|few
TGTGCCAGCAGCTTCCTCGGGGAAGCGAGAGCTGAAGCTTTCTTT
CASSFLGEARAEAFF
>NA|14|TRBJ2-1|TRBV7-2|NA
TGTGCCAGCAGCTTAGTGCCAGTTGACAATGAGCAGTTCTTC
CASSLVPVDNEQFF
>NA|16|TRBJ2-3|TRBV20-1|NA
TGCAGCGCCCTCGGGTTGGCGCGAGCTAGCACAGATACGCAGTATTTT
CSALGLARASTDTQYF
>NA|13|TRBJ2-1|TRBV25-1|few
TGTGCCAGCCGGGACCCACCTCACAATGAGCAGTTCTTC
CASRDPPHNEQFF
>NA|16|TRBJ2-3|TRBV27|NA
TGTGCCAGCAGTTCATATGCTGGAGGGCGCAGGGATACGCAGTATTTT
CASSSYAGGRRDTQYF
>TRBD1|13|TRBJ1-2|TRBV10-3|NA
TGTGCCACGCGAAGACAGGGGATTGAAGGCTACACCTTC
CATRRQGIEGYTF
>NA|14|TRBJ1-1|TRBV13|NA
TGTGCCAGCAGCTTAGGAACCCCTGACACTGAAGCTTTCTTT
CASSLGTPDTEAFF
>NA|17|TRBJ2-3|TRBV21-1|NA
TGTGCCAGCAGCAAAGTAAAGGAGCGCCCCCCCACAGATACGCAGTATTTT
CASSKVKERPPTDTQYF
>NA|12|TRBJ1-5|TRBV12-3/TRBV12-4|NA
TGTGCCAGCCAAATCCTCAATCAGCCCCAGCATTTT
CASQILNQPQHF
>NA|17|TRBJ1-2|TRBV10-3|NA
TGTGCCATCAGTCATGCCTTGAGTTCACCCGAAACTGGCGGCTACACCTTC
CAISHALSSPETGGYTF
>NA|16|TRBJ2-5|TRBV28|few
TGTGCCAGCAGTACCGAATGGACCCGTCCCCAAGAGACCCAGTACTTC
CASSTEWTRPQETQYF
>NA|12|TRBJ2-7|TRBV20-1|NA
TGCAGTGCTAGGAGCGGAGTCTACGAGCAGTACTTC
CSARSGVYEQYF
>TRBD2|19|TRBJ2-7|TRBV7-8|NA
TGTGCCAGCAGCCAAGGCATGGGGTCCCGGACTAGCGTCGTCTACGAGCAGTACTTC
CASSQGMGSRTSVVYEQYF
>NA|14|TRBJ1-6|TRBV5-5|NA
TGTGCCAGCAGCCTTCAGCCTCCTAATTCACCCCTCCACTTT
CASSLQPPNSPLHF
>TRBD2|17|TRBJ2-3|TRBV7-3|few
TGTGCCAGCAGCTTAGCCGGGACTAGCGGGGGGGCAGATACGCAGTATTTT
CASSLAGTSGGADTQYF
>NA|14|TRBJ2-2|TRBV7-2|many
TGTGCCAGCAGCCGGGAAATCCTAACCGGGGAGCTGTTTTTT
CASSREILTGELFF
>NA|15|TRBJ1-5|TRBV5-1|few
TGCGCCAGCAGCTTGTCCTCAGGGTCGGGACAGCCCCAGCATTTT
CASSLSSGSGQPQHF
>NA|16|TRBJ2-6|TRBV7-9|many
TGTGCCAGCAGCGGGACAACCCGCTCTGGGGCCAACGTCCTGACTTTC
CASSGTTRSGANVLTF
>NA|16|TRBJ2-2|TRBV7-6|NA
TGTGCCAGCAGCGGAGGGGCAGGGAGTGGGACCGGGGAGCTGTTTTTT
CASSGGAGSGTGELFF
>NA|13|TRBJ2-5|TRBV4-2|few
TGTGCCAGCAGGGGAGGGGGCGAAGAGACCCAGTACTTC
CASRGGGEETQYF
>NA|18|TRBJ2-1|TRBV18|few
TGTGCCAGCTCACCACCGGAATGGCGGGGGCGATCCTACAATGAGCAGTTCTTC
CASSPPEWRGRSYNEQFF
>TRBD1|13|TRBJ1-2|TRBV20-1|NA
TGCAGTGCCGCGGACAGGGGCACTCATGGCTACACCTTC
CSAADRGTHGYTF
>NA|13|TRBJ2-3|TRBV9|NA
TGTGCCAGCAGCGTGGGTCACACAGATACGCAGTATTTT
CASSVGHTDTQYF
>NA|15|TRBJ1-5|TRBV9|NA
TGTGCCAGCAGCGTAGGATGGGGCGGCAATCAGCCCCAGCATTTT
CASSVGWGGNQPQHF
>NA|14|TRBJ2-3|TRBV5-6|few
TGTGCCAGCAGCTTGGTGGGACCCCACGGAGCGCAGTATTTT
CASSLVGPHGAQYF
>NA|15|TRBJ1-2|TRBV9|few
TGTGCCAGCAGCGTAGGGGTGGAGGGGATCTATGGCTACACCTTC
CASSVGVEGIYGYTF
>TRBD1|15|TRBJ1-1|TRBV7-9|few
TGTGCCAGCAGCCGGACAGGGGTAACGGGCACTGAAGCTTTCTTT
CASSRTGVTGTEAFF
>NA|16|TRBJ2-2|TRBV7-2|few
TGTGCCAGCAGCTTAGCAGGCAGCACGTACACCGGGGAGCTGTTTTTT
CASSLAGSTYTGELFF
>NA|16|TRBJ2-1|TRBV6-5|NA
TGTGCCAGCAGTATGGTTACTCTTAGCTCCTACAATGAGCAGTTCTTC
CASSMVTLSSYNEQFF
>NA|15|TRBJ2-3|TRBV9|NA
TGTGCCAGCAGCCTCGATGGCACACCCACAGATACGCAGTATTTT
CASSLDGTPTDTQYF
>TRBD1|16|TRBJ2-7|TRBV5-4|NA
TGTGCCAGCACCCAGAGGGGACAGGGGAGCTCCTACGAGCAGTACTTC
CASTQRGQGSSYEQYF
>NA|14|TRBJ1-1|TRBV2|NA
TGTGCCAGCAGTGAAGTCAGGGTTGGCACTGAAGCTTTCTTT
CASSEVRVGTEAFF
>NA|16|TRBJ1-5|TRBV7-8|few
TGTGCCAGCAGCCCCTACAGGTTGGTTCGGAATCAGCCCCAGCATTTT
CASSPYRLVRNQPQHF
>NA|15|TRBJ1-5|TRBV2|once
TGTGCCAGCAGTGAAGTCCAGTGCTCTAATCAGCCCCAGCATTTT
CASSEVQCSNQPQHF
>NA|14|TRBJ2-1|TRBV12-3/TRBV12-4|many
TGTGCCAGCATTTTGACGCCGAGTCACAATGAGCAGTTCTTC
CASILTPSHNEQFF
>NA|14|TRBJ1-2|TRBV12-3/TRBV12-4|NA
TGTGCCAGCAGTGCCCCGACCCCTTTCTATGGCTACACCTTC
CASSAPTPFYGYTF
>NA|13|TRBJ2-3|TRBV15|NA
TGTGCCACCAGCAGCTGGGAGGCGGATACGCAGTATTTT
CATSSWEADTQYF
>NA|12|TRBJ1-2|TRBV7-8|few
TGTGCCAGCAGCTTAGCGGCGAAAGGCTACACCTTC
CASSLAAKGYTF
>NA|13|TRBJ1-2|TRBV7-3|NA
TGTGCCAGCAGCTCCCAGCCAGACTATGGCTACACCTTC
CASSSQPDYGYTF
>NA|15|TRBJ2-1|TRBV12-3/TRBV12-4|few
TGTGCCAGCTCTCTGAGCGCGAGCGCCTACAATGAGCAGTTCTTC
CASSLSASAYNEQFF
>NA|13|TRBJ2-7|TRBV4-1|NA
TGCGCCAGCAGCCAAGTAATTTCCTCCGAGCAGTACTTC
CASSQVISSEQYF
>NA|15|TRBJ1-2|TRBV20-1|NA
TGCAGTGCTAGAGCTAAAGGCAATCCCAACTATGGCTACACCTTC
CSARAKGNPNYGYTF
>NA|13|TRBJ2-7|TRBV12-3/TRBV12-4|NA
TGTGCCAGCCGCCTCGCGGGGGCAGGCGAGCAGTACTTC
CASRLAGAGEQYF
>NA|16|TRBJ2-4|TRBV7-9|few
TGTGCCAGCACCGAGACTGTCTCCTTCAGACAAAACATTCAGTACTTC
CASTETVSFRQNIQYF